This T cell receptor beta chain is from a study of blood T cell repertoires in COVID-19. Repertoires were generated with immunoSEQ multiplex PCR, while TCRdb's copy carries only in-frame clones and drops some. The table lists around 100,000 clones, around 90% of them singletons. This clone occurred once. Specimen: peripheral blood. The TCR comes from a woman between 50 and 59 years old with COVID-19, enrolled during active disease.

The CDR3 sequence: CASSPIYGTGGLSSGNTIYF. CDR3 nucleotide sequence: TGTGCCAGCAGCCCGATCTACGGGACAGGGGGCCTGAGCTCTGGAAACACCATATATTTT. The J gene is TRBJ1-3, the V gene TRBV3-1 (or the pseudogene TRBV3-2), with TRBD1 matching over 12 bases. The V segment lost 4 bases and the J segment 0 bases; nucleotides outside the gene matches: 13. The CDR3 covers 20 residues. From germline, CDR1 is LGHDT and CDR2 YNNKEL (reference sequence).